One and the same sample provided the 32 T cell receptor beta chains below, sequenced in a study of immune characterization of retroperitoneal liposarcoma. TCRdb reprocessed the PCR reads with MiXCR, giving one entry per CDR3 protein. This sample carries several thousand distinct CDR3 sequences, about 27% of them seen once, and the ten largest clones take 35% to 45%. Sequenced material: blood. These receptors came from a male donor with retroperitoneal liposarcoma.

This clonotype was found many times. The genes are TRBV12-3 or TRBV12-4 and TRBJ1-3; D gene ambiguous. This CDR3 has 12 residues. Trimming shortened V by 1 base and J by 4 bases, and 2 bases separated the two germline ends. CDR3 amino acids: CASSLEGNTIYF. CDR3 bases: TGTGCCAGCAGTTTAGAGGGAAACACCATATATTTT.

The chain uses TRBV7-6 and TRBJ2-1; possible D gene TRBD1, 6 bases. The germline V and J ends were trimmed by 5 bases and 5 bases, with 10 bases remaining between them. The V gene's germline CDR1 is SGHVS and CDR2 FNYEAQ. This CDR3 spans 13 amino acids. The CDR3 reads CASSPGTNNEQFF. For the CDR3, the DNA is TGTGCCAGCAGCCCCGGGACAAACAATGAGCAGTTCTTC.

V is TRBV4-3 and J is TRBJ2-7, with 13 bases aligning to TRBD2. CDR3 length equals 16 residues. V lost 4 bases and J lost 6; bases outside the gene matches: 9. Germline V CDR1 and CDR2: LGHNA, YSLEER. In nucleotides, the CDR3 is TGCGCCAGCAGCCGGAGGGAAGGACTAGCGGGAGCCGAGCAGTACTTC. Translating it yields CASSRREGLAGAEQYF.

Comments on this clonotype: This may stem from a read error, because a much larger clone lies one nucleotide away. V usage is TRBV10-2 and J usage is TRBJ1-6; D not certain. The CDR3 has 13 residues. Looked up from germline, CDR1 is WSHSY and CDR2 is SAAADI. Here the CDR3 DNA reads TGCACCAGCAGTGAGAGGGTTAAGTCACCCCTCCACTTT. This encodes CTSSERVKSPLHF.

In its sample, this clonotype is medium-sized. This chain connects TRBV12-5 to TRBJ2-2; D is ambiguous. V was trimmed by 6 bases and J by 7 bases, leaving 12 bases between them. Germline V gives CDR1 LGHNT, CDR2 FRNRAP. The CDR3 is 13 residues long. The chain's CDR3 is CASGYNEVGELFF. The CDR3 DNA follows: TGTGCTAGTGGCTATAACGAGGTCGGGGAGCTGTTTTTT.

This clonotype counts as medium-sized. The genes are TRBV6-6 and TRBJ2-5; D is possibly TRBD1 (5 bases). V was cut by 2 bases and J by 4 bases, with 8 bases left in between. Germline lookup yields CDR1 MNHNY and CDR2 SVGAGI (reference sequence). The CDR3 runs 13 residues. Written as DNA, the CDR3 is TGTGCCAGCAGTTACGCACAGGTAGAGACCCAGTACTTC. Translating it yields CASSYAQVETQYF.

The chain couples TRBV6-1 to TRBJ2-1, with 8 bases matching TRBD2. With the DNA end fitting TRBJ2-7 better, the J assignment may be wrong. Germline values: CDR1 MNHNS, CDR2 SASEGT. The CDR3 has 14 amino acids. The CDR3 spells CASSRTGTSYEQYF. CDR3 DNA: TGTGCCAGCAGTCGAACCGGGACTAGTTACGAGCAGTACTTC.

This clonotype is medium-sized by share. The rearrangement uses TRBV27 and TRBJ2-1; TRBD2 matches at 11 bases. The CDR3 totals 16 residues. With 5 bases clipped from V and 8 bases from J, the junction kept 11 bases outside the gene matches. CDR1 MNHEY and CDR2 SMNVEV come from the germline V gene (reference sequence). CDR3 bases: TGTGCCAGCAGTACACAAATACTAGCGGGAGTCCATGAGCAGTTCTTC. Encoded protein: CASSTQILAGVHEQFF.

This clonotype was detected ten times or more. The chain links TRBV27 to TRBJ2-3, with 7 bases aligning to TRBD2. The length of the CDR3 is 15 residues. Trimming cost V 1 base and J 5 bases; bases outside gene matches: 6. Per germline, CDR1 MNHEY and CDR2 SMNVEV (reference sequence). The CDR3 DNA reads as TGTGCCAGCAGTTTATATTTTAGCGGGTTAGATACGCAGTATTTT. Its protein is CASSLYFSGLDTQYF.

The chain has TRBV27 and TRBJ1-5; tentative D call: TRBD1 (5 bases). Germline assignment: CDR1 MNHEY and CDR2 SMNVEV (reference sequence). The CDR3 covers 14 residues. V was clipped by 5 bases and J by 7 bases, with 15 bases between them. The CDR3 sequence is CASSKSRAQQPQHF. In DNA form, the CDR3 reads TGTGCCAGCAGTAAGAGCAGGGCCCAGCAGCCCCAGCATTTT.

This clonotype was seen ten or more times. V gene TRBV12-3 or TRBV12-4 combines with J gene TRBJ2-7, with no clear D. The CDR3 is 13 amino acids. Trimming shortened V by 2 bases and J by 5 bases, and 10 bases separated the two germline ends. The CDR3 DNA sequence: TGTGCCAGCAGTTTAACGACGGCTAACGAGCAGTACTTC. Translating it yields CASSLTTANEQYF.

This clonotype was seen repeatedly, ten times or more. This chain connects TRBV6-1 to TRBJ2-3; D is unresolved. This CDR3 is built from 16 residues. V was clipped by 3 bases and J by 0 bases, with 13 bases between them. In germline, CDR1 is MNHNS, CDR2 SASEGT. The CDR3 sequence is CASSDLLGSSTDTQYF. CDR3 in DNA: TGTGCCAGCAGTGACCTCCTGGGATCTAGCACAGATACGCAGTATTTT.

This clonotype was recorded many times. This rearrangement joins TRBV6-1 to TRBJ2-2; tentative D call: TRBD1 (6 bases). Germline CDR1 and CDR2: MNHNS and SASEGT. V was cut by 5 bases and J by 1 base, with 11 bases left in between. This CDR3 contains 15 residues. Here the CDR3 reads CASSRGYLNTGELFF. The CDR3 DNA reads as TGTGCCAGCAGTAGGGGGTACCTGAACACCGGGGAGCTGTTTTTT.

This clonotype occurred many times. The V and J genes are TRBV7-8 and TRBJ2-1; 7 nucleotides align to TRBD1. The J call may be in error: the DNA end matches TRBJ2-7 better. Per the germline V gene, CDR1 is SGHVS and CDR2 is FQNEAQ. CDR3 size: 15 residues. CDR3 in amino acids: CASSSLADRAYEQYF. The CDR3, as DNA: TGTGCCAGCAGCTCCCTCGCCGACAGGGCCTACGAGCAGTACTTC.

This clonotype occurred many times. CDR3 region: CASSTSSGGTIKTDTQYF. The CDR3 nucleotides are TGTGCCAGCAGTACTTCTAGCGGGGGGACTATAAAAACAGATACGCAGTATTTT. This chain joins TRBV6-1 and TRBJ2-3; TRBD2 matches 11 bases. CDR3 size: 18 residues. CDR1 is MNHNS, CDR2 SASEGT, per germline. J gave up 3 bases and V 5 bases, and 13 bases lay outside the gene matches.

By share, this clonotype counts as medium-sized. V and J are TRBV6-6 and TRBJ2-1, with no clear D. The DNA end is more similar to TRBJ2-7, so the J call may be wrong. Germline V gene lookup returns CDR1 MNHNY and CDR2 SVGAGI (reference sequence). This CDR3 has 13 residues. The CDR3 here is CASSYRRHNEQYF. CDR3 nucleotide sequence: TGTGCCAGCAGTTACAGACGACACAATGAGCAGTACTTC.

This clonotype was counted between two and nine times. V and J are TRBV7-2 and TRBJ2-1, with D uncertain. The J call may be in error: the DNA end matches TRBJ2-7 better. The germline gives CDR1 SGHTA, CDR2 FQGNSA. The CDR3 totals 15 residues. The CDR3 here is CASSSVRDQGNEQYF. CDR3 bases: TGTGCCAGCAGCTCCGTAAGAGACCAAGGGAATGAGCAGTACTTC.

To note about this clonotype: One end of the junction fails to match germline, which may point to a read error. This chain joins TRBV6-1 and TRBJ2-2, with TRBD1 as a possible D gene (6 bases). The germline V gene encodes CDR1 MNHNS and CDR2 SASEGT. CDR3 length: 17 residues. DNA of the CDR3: TGTGCCCGCAGTGAAGCGCATGGGGGACACAACACCGGGGAGCTGTTTTTT. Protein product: CARSEAHGGHNTGELFF.

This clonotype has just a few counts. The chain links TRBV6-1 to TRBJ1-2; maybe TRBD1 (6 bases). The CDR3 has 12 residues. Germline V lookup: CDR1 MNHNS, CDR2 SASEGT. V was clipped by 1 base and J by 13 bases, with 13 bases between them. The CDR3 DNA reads TGTGCCAGCAGTGAAGACAGGGAAGAGGCCACCTTC. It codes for CASSEDREEATF.

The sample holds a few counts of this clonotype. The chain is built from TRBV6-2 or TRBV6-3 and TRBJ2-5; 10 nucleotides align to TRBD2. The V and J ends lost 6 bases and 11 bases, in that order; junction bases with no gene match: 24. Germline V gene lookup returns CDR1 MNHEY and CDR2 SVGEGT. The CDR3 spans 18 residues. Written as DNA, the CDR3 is TGTGCCAGCAGCAAGCCCCAAATTCTAGCGGGAGTTGGTAATGAGCAGTACTTC. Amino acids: CASSKPQILAGVGNEQYF.

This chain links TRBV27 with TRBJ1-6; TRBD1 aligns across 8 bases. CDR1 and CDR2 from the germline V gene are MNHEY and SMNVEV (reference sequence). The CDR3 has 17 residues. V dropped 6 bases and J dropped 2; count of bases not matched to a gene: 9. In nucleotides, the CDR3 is TGTGCCAGCAGAAGGCAGGGGGCAGGCACCTATAATTCACCCCTCCACTTT. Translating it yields CASRRQGAGTYNSPLHF.

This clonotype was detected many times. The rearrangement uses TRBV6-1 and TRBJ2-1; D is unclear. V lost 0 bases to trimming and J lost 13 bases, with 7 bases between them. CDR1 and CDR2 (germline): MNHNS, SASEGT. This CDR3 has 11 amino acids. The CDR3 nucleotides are TGTGCCAGCAGTGAAGCAGAGACCCAGTTCTTC. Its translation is CASSEAETQFF.

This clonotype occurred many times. CDR3 protein: CASSYSLSGTAYGYTF. The CDR3, as DNA: TGTGCCAGCAGTTACTCGCTCTCAGGGACAGCCTATGGCTACACCTTC. This rearrangement joins TRBV6-5 to TRBJ1-2; 7 positions agree with TRBD1. The CDR3 loop spans 16 amino acids. With V trimmed by 0 bases and J by 4 bases, 8 bases remained unmatched. Germline CDR1 reads MNHEY; CDR2 reads SVGAGI.

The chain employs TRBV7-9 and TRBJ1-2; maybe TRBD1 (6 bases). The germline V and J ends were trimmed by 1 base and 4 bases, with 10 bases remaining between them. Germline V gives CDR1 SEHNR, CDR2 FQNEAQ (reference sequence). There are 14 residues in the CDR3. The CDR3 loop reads CASSLVQGPYGYTF. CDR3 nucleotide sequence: TGTGCCAGCAGCTTAGTTCAGGGGCCCTATGGCTACACCTTC.

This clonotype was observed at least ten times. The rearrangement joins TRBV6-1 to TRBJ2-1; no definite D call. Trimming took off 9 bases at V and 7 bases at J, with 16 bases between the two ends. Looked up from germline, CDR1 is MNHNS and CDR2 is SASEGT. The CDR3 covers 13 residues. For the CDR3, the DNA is TGTGCCAGTTTAAGCAGCATTGGAAATGAGCAGTTCTTC. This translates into CASLSSIGNEQFF.

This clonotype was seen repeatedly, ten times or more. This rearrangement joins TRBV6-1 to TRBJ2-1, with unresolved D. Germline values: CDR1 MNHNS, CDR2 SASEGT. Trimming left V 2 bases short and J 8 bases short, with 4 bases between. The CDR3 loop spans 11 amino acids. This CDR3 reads CASSERDEQFF. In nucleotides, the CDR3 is TGTGCCAGCAGTGAAAGGGATGAGCAGTTCTTC.

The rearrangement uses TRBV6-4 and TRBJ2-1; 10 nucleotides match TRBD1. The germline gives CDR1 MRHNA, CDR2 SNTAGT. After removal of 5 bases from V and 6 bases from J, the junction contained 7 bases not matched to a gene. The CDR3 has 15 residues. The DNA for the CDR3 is TGTGCCAGCAGTCCCAGACAGGGGGCTGGCAATGAGCAGTTCTTC. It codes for CASSPRQGAGNEQFF.

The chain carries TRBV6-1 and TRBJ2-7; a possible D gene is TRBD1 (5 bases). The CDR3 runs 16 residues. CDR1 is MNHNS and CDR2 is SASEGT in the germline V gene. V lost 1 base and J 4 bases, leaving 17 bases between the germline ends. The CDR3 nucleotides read TGTGCCAGCAGTGAAGAAGGGGCCCCGATCATTTACGAGCAGTACTTC. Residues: CASSEEGAPIIYEQYF.

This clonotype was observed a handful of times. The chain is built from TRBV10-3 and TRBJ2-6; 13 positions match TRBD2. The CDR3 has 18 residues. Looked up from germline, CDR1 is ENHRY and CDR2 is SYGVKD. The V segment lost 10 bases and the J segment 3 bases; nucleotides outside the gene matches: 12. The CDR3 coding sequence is TGTGCCACGGGGGTGAGACTAGCGGGAGGCGGTGGGGCCAACGTCCTGACTTTC. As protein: CATGVRLAGGGGANVLTF.

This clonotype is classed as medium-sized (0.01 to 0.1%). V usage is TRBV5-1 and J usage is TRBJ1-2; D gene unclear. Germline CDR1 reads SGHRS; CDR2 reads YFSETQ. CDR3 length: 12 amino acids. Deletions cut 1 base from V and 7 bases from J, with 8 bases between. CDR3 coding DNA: TGCGCCAGCAGCTTGTATCCGGGTGGCTACACCTTC. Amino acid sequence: CASSLYPGGYTF.

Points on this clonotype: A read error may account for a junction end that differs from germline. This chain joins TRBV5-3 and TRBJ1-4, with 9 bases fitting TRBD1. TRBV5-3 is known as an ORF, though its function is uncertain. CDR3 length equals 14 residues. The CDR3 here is CASSLTGGGEKLFF. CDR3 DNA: TGTGCCAGCAGCTTGACAGGGGGAGGTGAAAAACTGTTTTTT.

This chain's CDR3 is CASSPTGLAGGPSYNEQFF. The CDR3 bases are TGTGCCAGCAGTCCCACGGGACTAGCGGGGGGGCCTTCCTACAATGAGCAGTTCTTC. V gene TRBV6-8 combines with J gene TRBJ2-1, with 16 bases aligning to TRBD2. Looked up from germline, CDR1 is MNHGY and CDR2 is SAAAGT. The CDR3 totals 19 residues. V shed 5 bases, J shed 1 base, and the junction held 8 bases outside the gene matches.